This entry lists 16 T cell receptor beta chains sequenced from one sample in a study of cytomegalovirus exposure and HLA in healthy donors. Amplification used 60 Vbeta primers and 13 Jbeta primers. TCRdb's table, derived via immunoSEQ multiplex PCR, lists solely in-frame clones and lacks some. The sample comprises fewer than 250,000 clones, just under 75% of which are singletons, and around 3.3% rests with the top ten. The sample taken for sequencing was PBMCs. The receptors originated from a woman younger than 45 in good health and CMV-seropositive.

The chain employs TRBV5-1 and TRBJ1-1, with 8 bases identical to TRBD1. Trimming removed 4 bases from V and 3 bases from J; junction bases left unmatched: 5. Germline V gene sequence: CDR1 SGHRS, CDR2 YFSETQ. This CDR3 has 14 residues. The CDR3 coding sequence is TGCGCCAGCAGCCCAGGGGGCGCGGACACTGAAGCTTTCTTT. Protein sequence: CASSPGGADTEAFF.

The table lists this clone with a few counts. CDR3 in amino acids: CASSLATGGTYEQYF. The CDR3 bases are TGTGCCAGCAGCCTAGCTACGGGTGGGACCTACGAGCAGTACTTC. The V gene is TRBV28, the J gene TRBJ2-7; maybe TRBD2 (5 bases). This CDR3 comprises 15 residues. Germline CDR1 MDHEN, CDR2 SYDVKM. With 6 bases removed from V and 2 bases from J, the gap between germline ends came to 17 bases.

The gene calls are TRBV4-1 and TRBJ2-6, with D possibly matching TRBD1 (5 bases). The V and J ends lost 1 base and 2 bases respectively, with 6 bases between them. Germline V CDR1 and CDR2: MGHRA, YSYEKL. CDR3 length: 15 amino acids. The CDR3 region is CASSQVQAGANVLTF. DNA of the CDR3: TGCGCCAGCAGCCAAGTACAGGCTGGGGCCAACGTCCTGACTTTC.

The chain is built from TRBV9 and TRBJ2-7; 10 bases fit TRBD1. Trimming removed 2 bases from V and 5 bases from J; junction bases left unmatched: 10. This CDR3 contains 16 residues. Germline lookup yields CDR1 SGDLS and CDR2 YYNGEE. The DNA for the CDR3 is TGTGCCAGCAGCGTTAATACCGGGACAGGGGTACACGAGCAGTACTTC. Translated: CASSVNTGTGVHEQYF.

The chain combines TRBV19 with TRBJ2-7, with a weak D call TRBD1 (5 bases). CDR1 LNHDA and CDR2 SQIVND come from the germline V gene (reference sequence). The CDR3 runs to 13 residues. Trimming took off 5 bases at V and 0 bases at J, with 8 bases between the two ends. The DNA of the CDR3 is TGTGCCAGTAGTTGGCAGGGCTCCTACGAGCAGTACTTC. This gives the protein CASSWQGSYEQYF.

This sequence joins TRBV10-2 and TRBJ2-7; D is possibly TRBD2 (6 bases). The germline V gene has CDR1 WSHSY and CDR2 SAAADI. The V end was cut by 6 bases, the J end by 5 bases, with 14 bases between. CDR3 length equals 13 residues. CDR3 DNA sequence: TGCGCCAGCAGGATGGGAGGTGGCGACGAGCAGTACTTC. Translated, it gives CASRMGGGDEQYF.

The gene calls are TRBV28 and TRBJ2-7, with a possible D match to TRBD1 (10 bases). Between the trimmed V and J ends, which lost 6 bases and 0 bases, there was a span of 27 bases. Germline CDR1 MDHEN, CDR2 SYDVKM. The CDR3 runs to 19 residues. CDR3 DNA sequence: TGTGCCAGCAGGGGAGACAGGGGGCGTTTAGCGGGAGTCTCCTACGAGCAGTACTTC. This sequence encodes CASRGDRGRLAGVSYEQYF.

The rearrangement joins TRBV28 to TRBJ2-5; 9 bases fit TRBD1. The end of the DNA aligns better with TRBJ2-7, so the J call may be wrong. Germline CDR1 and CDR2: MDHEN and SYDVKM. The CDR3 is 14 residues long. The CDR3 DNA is TGTGCCAGCAGAAGGGACAGGGTCACCTACGAGCAGTACTTC. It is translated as CASRRDRVTYEQYF.

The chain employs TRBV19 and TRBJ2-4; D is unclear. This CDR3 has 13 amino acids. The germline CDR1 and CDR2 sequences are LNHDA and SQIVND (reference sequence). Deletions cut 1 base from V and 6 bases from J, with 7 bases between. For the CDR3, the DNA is TGTGCCAGTAGTATAGGGCGGATAAACATTCAGTACTTC. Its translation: CASSIGRINIQYF.

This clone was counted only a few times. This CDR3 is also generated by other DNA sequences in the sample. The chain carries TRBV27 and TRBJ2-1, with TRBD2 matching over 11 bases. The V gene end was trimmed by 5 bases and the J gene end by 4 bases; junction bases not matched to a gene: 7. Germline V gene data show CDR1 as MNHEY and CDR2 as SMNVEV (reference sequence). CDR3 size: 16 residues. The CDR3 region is CASSPRLAGSYNEQFF. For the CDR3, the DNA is TGTGCCAGCAGTCCCCGACTAGCGGGATCTTACAATGAGCAGTTCTTC.

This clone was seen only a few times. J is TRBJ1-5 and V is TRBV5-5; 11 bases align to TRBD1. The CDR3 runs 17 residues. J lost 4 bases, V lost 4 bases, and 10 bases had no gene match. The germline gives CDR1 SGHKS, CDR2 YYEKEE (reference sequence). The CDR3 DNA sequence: TGTGCCAGCAGCCAACGTCCGGGACAGGGGGGAAATCAGCCCCAGCATTTT. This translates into CASSQRPGQGGNQPQHF.

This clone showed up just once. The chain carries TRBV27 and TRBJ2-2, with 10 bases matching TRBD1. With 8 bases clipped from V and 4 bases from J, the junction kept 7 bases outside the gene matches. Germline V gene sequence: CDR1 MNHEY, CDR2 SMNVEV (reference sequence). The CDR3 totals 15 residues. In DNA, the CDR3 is TGTGCCAGCCGGGACAGGGGTGGCGGCACCGGGGAGCTGTTTTTT. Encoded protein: CASRDRGGGTGELFF.

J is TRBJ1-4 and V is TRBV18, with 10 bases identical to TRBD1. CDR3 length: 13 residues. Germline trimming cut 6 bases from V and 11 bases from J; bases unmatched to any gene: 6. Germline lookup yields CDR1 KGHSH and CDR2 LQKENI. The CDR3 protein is CASSRGTGDKLFF. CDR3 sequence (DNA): TGTGCCAGCTCGCGAGGGACAGGGGACAAACTGTTTTTT. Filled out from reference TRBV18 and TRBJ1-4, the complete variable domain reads NAGVMQNPRHLVRRRGQEARLRCSPMKGHSHVYWYRQLPEEGLKFMVYLQKENIIDESGMPKERFSAEFPKEGPSILRIQQVVRGDSAAYFCASSRGTGDKLFFGSGTQLSVL.

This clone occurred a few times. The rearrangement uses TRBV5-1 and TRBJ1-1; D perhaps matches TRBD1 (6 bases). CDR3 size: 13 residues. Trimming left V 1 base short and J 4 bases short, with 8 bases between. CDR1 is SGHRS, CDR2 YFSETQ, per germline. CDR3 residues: CASSLRQATEAFF. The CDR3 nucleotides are TGCGCCAGCAGCTTGCGACAGGCCACTGAAGCTTTCTTT. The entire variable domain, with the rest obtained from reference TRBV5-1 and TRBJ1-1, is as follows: KAGVTQTPRYLIKTRGQQVTLSCSPISGHRSVSWYQQTPGQGLQFLFEYFSETQRNKGNFPGRFSGRQFSNSRSEMNVSTLELGDSALYLCASSLRQATEAFFGQGTRLTVV.

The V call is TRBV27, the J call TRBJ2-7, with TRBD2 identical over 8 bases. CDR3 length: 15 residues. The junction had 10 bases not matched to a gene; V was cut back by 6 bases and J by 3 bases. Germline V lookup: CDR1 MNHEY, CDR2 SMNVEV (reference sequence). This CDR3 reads CASSLSGLAHYEQYF. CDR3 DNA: TGTGCCAGCAGCCTGTCTGGACTAGCCCACTACGAGCAGTACTTC.

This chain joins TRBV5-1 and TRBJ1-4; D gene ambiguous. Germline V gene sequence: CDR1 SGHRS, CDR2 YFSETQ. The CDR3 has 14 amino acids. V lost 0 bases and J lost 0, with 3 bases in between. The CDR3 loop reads CASSLAATNEKLFF. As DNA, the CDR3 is TGCGCCAGCAGCTTGGCTGCAACTAATGAAAAACTGTTTTTT.